The 23 T cell receptor beta chains below come from one sample, sequenced in a study of cytomegalovirus exposure and HLA in healthy donors. 60 Vbeta and 13 Jbeta primers were used in PCR. The method was immunoSEQ multiplex PCR; TCRdb's version includes in-frame clones alone and lacks a portion of them. The sample has 100,000 or so clones, about 13% seen once. The sample taken for sequencing was PBMCs. These receptors came from a middle-aged man in good health and CMV-seropositive.

This clone was detected a few times. The chain couples TRBV6-4 to TRBJ2-7; 11 positions agree with TRBD2. The length of the CDR3 is 19 residues. V gave up 5 bases and J gave up 0 bases; unmatched junction bases: 15. Germline lookup yields CDR1 MRHNA and CDR2 SNTAGT. CDR3 residues: CASSHPSGTSGGSSYEQYF. CDR3 sequence (DNA): TGTGCCAGCAGTCACCCTTCCGGGACTAGCGGTGGGAGCTCCTACGAGCAGTACTTC.

There are a few counts of this clone. The V call is TRBV6-6, the J call TRBJ2-1, with 9 bases matching TRBD2. V lost 7 bases and J lost 4; bases outside the gene matches: 5. The CDR3 sequence is 14 residues long. Germline V lookup: CDR1 MNHNY, CDR2 SVGAGI (reference sequence). The CDR3 DNA sequence: TGTGCCAGCAATAGCGGGAGCTCGTACAATGAGCAGTTCTTC. Translating gives CASNSGSSYNEQFF.

The chain employs TRBV28 and TRBJ2-3; D is uncertain. V was cut by 5 bases and J by 6 bases, with 12 bases left in between. The germline V gene has CDR1 MDHEN and CDR2 SYDVKM. The CDR3 is 13 residues long. The CDR3 nucleotides read TGTGCCAGCAGTCCCCAAGCGTGGGATACGCAGTATTTT. Amino acids: CASSPQAWDTQYF.

This clone has only a few counts. V usage is TRBV11-2 and J usage is TRBJ2-7; 9 nucleotides align to TRBD2. CDR1 is SGHAT, CDR2 FQNNGV, per germline. V shed 1 base and J 7 bases; nucleotides not matched to a gene: 17. This CDR3 is 18 amino acids long. DNA of the CDR3: TGTGCCAGCAGCTTAGCCCGCCGGGTAGCGGGAGACCCGGTTGAGCAGTACTTC. This sequence encodes CASSLARRVAGDPVEQYF.

This chain joins TRBV7-2 and TRBJ2-1, with TRBD2 identical over 7 bases. The CDR3 has 13 amino acids. Germline trimming cut 4 bases from V and 12 bases from J; bases unmatched to any gene: 9. Germline CDR1 SGHTA, CDR2 FQGNSA. The CDR3 bases are TGTGCCAGCAGCTCCAGCGGGGTGTTCGCGCAGTTCTTC. This encodes CASSSSGVFAQFF.

The rearrangement uses TRBV20-1 and TRBJ2-3; no clear D. Germline V gene data show CDR1 as DFQATT and CDR2 as SNEGSKA (reference sequence). Trimming cost V 8 bases and J 4 bases, with 10 bases left between them. CDR3 length: 11 amino acids. Here the CDR3 DNA reads TGCAGTAGCCTGGTGGCAGATACGCAGTATTTT. Protein: CSSLVADTQYF.

The J gene is TRBJ1-5, the V gene TRBV4-1; 9 bases fit TRBD1. Unmatched junction bases numbered 13, after V lost 0 bases and J lost 7 bases. The CDR3 totals 18 residues. Germline CDR1 and CDR2: MGHRA and YSYEKL. The CDR3 DNA reads as TGCGCCAGCAGCCAAGATCCGAGACAGGGGGTAGCGGAGCAGCCCCAGCATTTT. It specifies CASSQDPRQGVAEQPQHF.

This clone was found a few times. The chain uses TRBV7-8 and TRBJ1-5; 7 bases line up with TRBD1. Germline loops: CDR1 SGHVS, CDR2 FQNEAQ. V was clipped by 5 bases and J by 7 bases; unmatched bases: 8. The CDR3 length is 14 residues. CDR3 sequence: CASSDDRVGQPQHF. DNA of the CDR3: TGTGCCAGCAGCGATGACAGGGTAGGGCAGCCCCAGCATTTT.

This rearrangement joins TRBV6-1 to TRBJ2-1; TRBD2 matches at 9 bases. Germline CDR1 is MNHNS and CDR2 is SASEGT. The V gene end was trimmed by 6 bases and the J gene end by 7 bases; junction bases not matched to a gene: 7. The CDR3 totals 14 residues. CDR3 residues: CASRFSGSLNEQFF. CDR3 in DNA: TGTGCCAGCAGGTTTAGCGGGAGCTTAAATGAGCAGTTCTTC.

The rearrangement links TRBV19 to TRBJ2-7, with 9 bases that match TRBD2. Germline values: CDR1 LNHDA, CDR2 SQIVND (reference sequence). The CDR3 length is 14 residues. V lost 5 bases to trimming and J lost 6 bases; unmatched junction nucleotides: 8. The CDR3 DNA is TGTGCCAGTAGTTCTAGCGGGAACCCTACCGAGCAGTACTTC. Protein product: CASSSSGNPTEQYF.

This clone was detected a few times. The V call is TRBV6-5, the J call TRBJ1-5; a weak D match, TRBD1 (6 bases). Per germline, CDR1 MNHEY and CDR2 SVGAGI. This CDR3 region has 13 residues. V was clipped by 6 bases and J by 4 bases, with 10 bases between them. DNA for the CDR3: TGTGCCAGCAGAATGGACAGTAATCAGCCCCAGCATTTT. Protein product: CASRMDSNQPQHF.

The CDR3 nucleotides read TGTGCCAGCAGCAAGGGGGTAGCGGGAGTTCAAGAGACCCAGTACTTC. This codes for CASSKGVAGVQETQYF. The genes are TRBV7-6 and TRBJ2-5; 9 bases agree with TRBD2. Trimming removed 5 bases from V and 2 bases from J; junction bases left unmatched: 9. Germline CDR1 is SGHVS and CDR2 is FNYEAQ. The CDR3 spans 16 residues.

The chain has TRBV12-5 and TRBJ2-5; 12 nucleotides agree with TRBD1. Germline V gene data show CDR1 as LGHNT and CDR2 as FRNRAP. The CDR3 consists of 15 residues. V shed 6 bases and J 5 bases; nucleotides not matched to a gene: 7. CDR3 amino acids: CASGPGTGGIETQYF. In DNA, the CDR3 is TGTGCTAGTGGCCCCGGGACAGGGGGCATCGAGACCCAGTACTTC.

The CDR3 protein is CASSQSAGGIYEQYF. The CDR3 region has the DNA TGTGCCAGTAGTCAGTCAGCGGGAGGTATCTACGAGCAGTACTTC. The chain uses TRBV19 and TRBJ2-7; 9 bases fit TRBD2. CDR3 length: 15 residues. Per germline, CDR1 LNHDA and CDR2 SQIVND (reference sequence). The junction had 8 bases not matched to a gene; V was cut back by 5 bases and J by 3 bases.

This sequence joins TRBV6-1 and TRBJ2-5; 8 nucleotides match TRBD2. Trimming removed 4 bases from V and 5 bases from J; junction bases left unmatched: 12. Germline V CDR1 and CDR2: MNHNS, SASEGT. The CDR3 covers 16 residues. The CDR3 coding sequence is TGTGCCAGCAGTGGGGGGCGAGCGGGGGCCCGGGAGACCCAGTACTTC. Translation: CASSGGRAGARETQYF.

This clone was observed a few times. V gene TRBV7-8 combines with J gene TRBJ2-3; maybe TRBD2 (5 bases). Deletions cut 1 base from V and 2 bases from J, with 13 bases between. Germline V gives CDR1 SGHVS, CDR2 FQNEAQ. This CDR3 comprises 16 residues. CDR3 region: CASSLEGGPPTDTQYF. The CDR3 coding sequence is TGTGCCAGCAGCTTAGAAGGAGGCCCCCCCACAGATACGCAGTATTTT.

This clone came up a few times. The chain joins TRBV6-5 to TRBJ2-7; 9 nucleotides line up with TRBD1. With 0 bases clipped from V and 6 bases from J, the junction kept 6 bases outside the gene matches. Germline loops: CDR1 MNHEY, CDR2 SVGAGI. The CDR3 has 15 residues. The CDR3 spells CASSYSGTGSLEQYF. CDR3 DNA: TGTGCCAGCAGTTACTCGGGGACAGGGTCGCTCGAGCAGTACTTC.

This clone showed up just a few times. The chain carries TRBV6-1 and TRBJ2-7; 8 bases line up with TRBD1. CDR1 and CDR2 (germline): MNHNS, SASEGT. The junction had 2 bases not matched to a gene; V was cut back by 4 bases and J by 6 bases. This CDR3 region has 12 residues. The CDR3 nucleotides are TGTGCCAGCAGTGGACAGGGGATCGAGCAGTACTTC. This gives the protein CASSGQGIEQYF.

As regards this clone: Distinct nucleotide sequences in the sample also encode this CDR3. V usage is TRBV5-4 and J usage is TRBJ2-7; D ambiguous. V dropped 3 bases and J dropped 4 bases, with 5 bases sitting between them. Germline V lookup: CDR1 SGHNT, CDR2 YYREEE (reference sequence). There are 11 residues in the CDR3. CDR3 in amino acids: CASSSQYEQYF. The CDR3 nucleotides read TGTGCCAGCAGCTCACAATACGAGCAGTACTTC.

This clone was seen only a few times. The rearrangement uses TRBV28 and TRBJ1-4; TRBD1 might be the D (5 bases). CDR3 length: 14 amino acids. CDR1 and CDR2 from the germline V gene are MDHEN and SYDVKM. The V end lost 1 base, the J end lost 8 bases, and 11 bases lay between the germline ends. CDR3 sequence (DNA): TGTGCCAGCAGTTTATCCCAGGGTGGGGAAAAACTGTTTTTT. The encoded protein is CASSLSQGGEKLFF.

The table lists this clone with a few counts. The genes are TRBV6-6 and TRBJ1-1; 10 nucleotides align to TRBD1. This CDR3 is 15 amino acids long. V lost 5 bases to trimming and J lost 5 bases; unmatched junction nucleotides: 8. The germline CDR1 and CDR2 sequences are MNHNY and SVGAGI (reference sequence). CDR3 sequence: CASSSDRGRGTEAFF. DNA of the CDR3: TGTGCCAGCAGTAGTGACAGGGGGCGAGGGACTGAAGCTTTCTTT.

This clone appeared a few times. The chain employs TRBV7-2 and TRBJ2-1; TRBD2 is a possible D gene (5 bases). The CDR3 has 16 amino acids. Trimming removed 0 bases at V and 7 bases at J, with 16 bases between. CDR1 SGHTA and CDR2 FQGNSA come from the germline V gene. The CDR3 is CASSLAPLAGGNEQFF. CDR3 DNA sequence: TGTGCCAGCAGCTTAGCGCCCCTAGCAGGTGGGAATGAGCAGTTCTTC.

This chain uses TRBV30 with TRBJ2-2; 8 positions match TRBD2. V was clipped by 5 bases and J by 5 bases; unmatched bases: 7. The CDR3 has 14 residues. Germline V CDR1 and CDR2: GTSNPN, SVGIG (reference sequence). The CDR3 coding sequence is TGTGCCTGGCTAGAGACTAGCGAAACCGGGGAGCTGTTTTTT. Translated: CAWLETSETGELFF.